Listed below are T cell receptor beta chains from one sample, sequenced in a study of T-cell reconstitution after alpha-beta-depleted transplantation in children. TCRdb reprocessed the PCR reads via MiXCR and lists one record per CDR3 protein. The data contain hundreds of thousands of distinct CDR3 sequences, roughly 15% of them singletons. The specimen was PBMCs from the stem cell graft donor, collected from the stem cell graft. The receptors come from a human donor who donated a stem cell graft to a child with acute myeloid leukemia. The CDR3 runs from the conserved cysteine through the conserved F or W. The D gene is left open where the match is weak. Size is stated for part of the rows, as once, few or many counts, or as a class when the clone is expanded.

CDR3: CASNSDTAGANVLTF
DNA: TGCGCCAGCAACTCGGACACAGCTGGGGCCAACGTCCTGACTTTC
size: NA
V: TRBV4-1
J: TRBJ2-6
D: NA

CDR3: CATSRAMTGLNEKLFF
DNA: TGTGCCACCAGCAGAGCGATGACAGGCCTTAATGAAAAACTGTTTTTT
size: few
V: TRBV15
J: TRBJ1-4
D: NA

CDR3: CASSQDTGTDFSAYEQYF
DNA: TGCGCCAGCAGCCAAGATACCGGGACAGATTTTTCAGCCTACGAGCAGTACTTC
size: NA
V: TRBV4-3
J: TRBJ2-7
D: TRBD1

CDR3: CSVVERTGNEQFF
DNA: TGCAGCGTTGTTGAGAGGACAGGGAATGAGCAGTTCTTC
size: NA
V: TRBV29-1
J: TRBJ2-1
D: TRBD1

CDR3: CASSPVRYYEQYF
DNA: TGTGCCAGCTCACCTGTACGGTACTACGAGCAGTACTTC
size: few
V: TRBV18
J: TRBJ2-7
D: NA

CDR3: CASRSWQPGYNEQFF
DNA: TGTGCCAGCAGGTCCTGGCAGCCAGGGTACAATGAGCAGTTCTTC
size: few
V: TRBV2
J: TRBJ2-1
D: NA

CDR3: CSARRVPNTEAFF
DNA: TGCAGTGCTAGAAGGGTACCGAACACTGAAGCTTTCTTT
size: many
V: TRBV20-1
J: TRBJ1-1
D: NA

CDR3: CSGRAQSSKSTDTQYF
DNA: TGCAGCGGCCGAGCCCAAAGCAGCAAAAGCACAGATACGCAGTATTTT
size: few
V: TRBV29-1
J: TRBJ2-3
D: NA

CDR3: CASGTGTPYEQYF
DNA: TGTGCCAGCGGCACCGGGACCCCCTACGAGCAGTACTTC
size: NA
V: TRBV7-9
J: TRBJ2-7
D: NA

CDR3: CSGEAGPTGELFF
DNA: TGCAGTGGCGAGGCTGGGCCCACCGGGGAGCTGTTTTTT
size: few
V: TRBV20-1
J: TRBJ2-2
D: NA

CDR3: CAISESQGYSTDTQYF
DNA: TGTGCCATCAGTGAGTCTCAGGGGTACAGCACAGATACGCAGTATTTT
size: few
V: TRBV10-3
J: TRBJ2-3
D: NA

CDR3: CASRKASMEDSPLHF
DNA: TGTGCCAGCAGAAAGGCGTCGATGGAGGATTCACCCCTCCACTTT
size: NA
V: TRBV7-9
J: TRBJ1-6
D: NA

CDR3: CASSLEQTQETQYF
DNA: TGTGCCAGCAGCTTAGAACAGACTCAAGAGACCCAGTACTTC
size: many
V: TRBV7-9
J: TRBJ2-5
D: NA

CDR3: CASAPGGLAGTGELFF
DNA: TGTGCCAGCGCCCCGGGGGGACTAGCGGGGACCGGGGAGCTGTTTTTT
size: NA
V: TRBV27
J: TRBJ2-2
D: TRBD2

CDR3: CASSLSASSYEQYF
DNA: TGTGCCAGCAGCTTATCCGCAAGCTCCTACGAGCAGTACTTC
size: NA
V: TRBV11-3
J: TRBJ2-7
D: NA

CDR3: CSARGAKGQGRNEQFF
DNA: TGCAGTGCTAGAGGAGCAAAGGGCCAGGGAAGGAATGAGCAGTTCTTC
size: few
V: TRBV20-1
J: TRBJ2-1
D: NA

CDR3: CASLLGAVPYNEQFF
DNA: TGTGCCAGCCTCTTAGGGGCAGTACCCTACAATGAGCAGTTCTTC
size: many
V: TRBV6-1
J: TRBJ2-1
D: NA

CDR3: CSARGAPPGETQYF
DNA: TGCAGTGCTAGAGGGGCCCCCCCGGGAGAGACCCAGTACTTC
size: few
V: TRBV20-1
J: TRBJ2-5
D: NA

CDR3: CSATPVYMNTEAFF
DNA: TGCAGTGCTACTCCCGTATATATGAACACTGAAGCTTTCTTT
size: many
V: TRBV20-1
J: TRBJ1-1
D: NA

CDR3: CSVGDRPPYGYTF
DNA: TGCAGCGTTGGTGACAGGCCCCCCTATGGCTACACCTTC
size: NA
V: TRBV29-1
J: TRBJ1-2
D: NA

CDR3: CASSVAGGTGDEKLFF
DNA: TGTGCCAGCAGCGTTGCCGGCGGGACAGGGGACGAAAAACTGTTTTTT
size: few
V: TRBV9
J: TRBJ1-4
D: TRBD1

CDR3: CASSLRGRITDTQYF
DNA: TGTGCCAGCAGCTTAAGGGGACGCATCACAGATACGCAGTATTTT
size: many
V: TRBV5-6
J: TRBJ2-3
D: NA

CDR3: CASSSTGQGFNKPQHF
DNA: TGTGCCAGCAGCTCGACGGGACAGGGCTTCAATAAGCCCCAGCATTTT
size: NA
V: TRBV7-9
J: TRBJ1-5
D: TRBD1

CDR3: CASSTGTVYQETQYF
DNA: TGCGCCAGCAGCACCGGGACCGTGTACCAAGAGACCCAGTACTTC
size: few
V: TRBV5-1
J: TRBJ2-5
D: NA

CDR3: CSARDPGTTNEKLFF
DNA: TGCAGTGCTAGAGATCCCGGGACAACTAATGAAAAACTGTTTTTT
size: many
V: TRBV20-1
J: TRBJ1-4
D: NA

CDR3: CSAMAGGTGELFF
DNA: TGCAGTGCTATGGCAGGGGGTACCGGGGAGCTGTTTTTT
size: few
V: TRBV20-1
J: TRBJ2-2
D: TRBD1

CDR3: CASSVQWGYYEQFF
DNA: TGCGCCAGCAGTGTTCAATGGGGCTACTATGAGCAGTTCTTC
size: NA
V: TRBV4-1
J: TRBJ2-1
D: NA

CDR3: CSARPPSYNEQFF
DNA: TGCAGTGCTAGGCCGCCTTCCTACAATGAGCAGTTCTTC
size: many
V: TRBV20-1
J: TRBJ2-1
D: NA

CDR3: CASSYPRGQEETQYF
DNA: TGTGCCAGCAGTTACCCCAGGGGGCAAGAAGAGACCCAGTACTTC
size: NA
V: TRBV6-7
J: TRBJ2-5
D: TRBD1

CDR3: CASSSFSYNEQFF
DNA: TGTGCCAGCAGCTCCTTCTCCTACAATGAGCAGTTCTTC
size: few
V: TRBV28
J: TRBJ2-1
D: NA

CDR3: CASSVRGVGTEAFF
DNA: TGCGCCAGCAGCGTTCGAGGGGTGGGAACTGAAGCTTTCTTT
size: few
V: TRBV5-1
J: TRBJ1-1
D: NA

CDR3: CASSGDRGRADTQYF
DNA: TGTGCCAGCAGCGGTGACAGGGGGAGGGCAGATACGCAGTATTTT
size: NA
V: TRBV9
J: TRBJ2-3
D: TRBD1

CDR3: CASSYSRSGYSNQPQHF
DNA: TGTGCCAGCAGTTACTCTCGATCGGGATATAGCAATCAGCCCCAGCATTTT
size: few
V: TRBV6-5
J: TRBJ1-5
D: NA

CDR3: CASSQPDREVTDTQYF
DNA: TGTGCCAGCAGCCAACCCGACAGGGAGGTCACAGATACGCAGTATTTT
size: few
V: TRBV7-8
J: TRBJ2-3
D: NA

CDR3: CASSGQGGGNEQFF
DNA: TGTGCCAGCAGCGGACAGGGTGGAGGAAATGAGCAGTTCTTC
size: many
V: TRBV12-3/TRBV12-4
J: TRBJ2-1
D: TRBD1

CDR3: CASSRDRGYTGELFF
DNA: TGTGCCAGCAGCCGAGACAGGGGTTACACCGGGGAGCTGTTTTTT
size: NA
V: TRBV6-1
J: TRBJ2-2
D: TRBD1

CDR3: CASSLLHLLGAYNEQFF
DNA: TGTGCCAGCAGCCTCCTCCACCTCCTGGGGGCCTACAATGAGCAGTTCTTC
size: few
V: TRBV6-2/TRBV6-3
J: TRBJ2-1
D: NA

CDR3: CASSSTATDTQYF
DNA: TGTGCCAGCAGCTCCACAGCCACAGATACGCAGTATTTT
size: many
V: TRBV5-6
J: TRBJ2-3
D: NA

CDR3: CSARDRQGLQETQYF
DNA: TGCAGTGCTAGAGATCGCCAGGGGCTACAAGAGACCCAGTACTTC
size: many
V: TRBV20-1
J: TRBJ2-5
D: NA

CDR3: CSANKGLGGYGYTF
DNA: TGCAGTGCTAATAAAGGTCTGGGAGGCTATGGCTACACCTTC
size: many
V: TRBV20-1
J: TRBJ1-2
D: NA

CDR3: CSAREASGGSSYNEQFF
DNA: TGCAGTGCTAGAGAGGCCTCCGGGGGCAGCTCCTACAATGAGCAGTTCTTC
size: many
V: TRBV20-1
J: TRBJ2-1
D: NA

CDR3: CSTGRMRAAPLHF
DNA: TGCAGTACGGGACGTATGCGGGCGGCACCCCTCCACTTT
size: many
V: TRBV20-1
J: TRBJ1-6
D: NA